Reported below is one T cell receptor (beta chain). What it binds is not known. In the PCR, 60 Vbeta and 13 Jbeta primers were used. Sequenced by immunoSEQ multiplex PCR; TCRdb stores in-frame clones only, minus some. The sample carries 90,000 to 110,000 clones, about two thirds recorded once. This sample was taken from a study of cytomegalovirus exposure and HLA in healthy donors. The study, taken as a whole, reports: Overall, some 160 TCR beta chains were annotated as cytomegalovirus-associated. By HLA locus, TCR association rates varied in a later analysis, with DRB1 showing the most and HLA-C the fewest.

In germline, CDR1 is SNHLY, CDR2 FYNNEI. Deletions cut 9 bases from V and 2 bases from J, with 19 bases between. The CDR3 has 15 residues. Donors consisted of healthy bone marrow donors. The sample consisted of PBMCs. The sequence derives from a woman aged 70-85 years in good health and CMV-seropositive. The genes are TRBV2 and TRBJ2-5, with D possibly matching TRBD2 (7 bases). DNA of the CDR3: TGTGCCAGTGGAGGGGGGGCATTGGTACAAGAGACCCAGTACTTC. Amino acid sequence: CASGGGALVQETQYF.